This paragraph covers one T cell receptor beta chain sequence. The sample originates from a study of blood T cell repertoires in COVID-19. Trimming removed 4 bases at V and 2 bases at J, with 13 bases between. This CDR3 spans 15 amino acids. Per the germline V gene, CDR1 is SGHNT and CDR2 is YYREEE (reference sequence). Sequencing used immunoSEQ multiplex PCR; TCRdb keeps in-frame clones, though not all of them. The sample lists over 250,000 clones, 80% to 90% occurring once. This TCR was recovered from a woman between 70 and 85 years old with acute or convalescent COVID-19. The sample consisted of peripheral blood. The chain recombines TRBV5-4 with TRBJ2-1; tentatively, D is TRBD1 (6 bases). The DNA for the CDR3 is TGTGCCAGCAGCCCGGACAGCGGCGCCTACAATGAGCAGTTCTTC. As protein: CASSPDSGAYNEQFF.